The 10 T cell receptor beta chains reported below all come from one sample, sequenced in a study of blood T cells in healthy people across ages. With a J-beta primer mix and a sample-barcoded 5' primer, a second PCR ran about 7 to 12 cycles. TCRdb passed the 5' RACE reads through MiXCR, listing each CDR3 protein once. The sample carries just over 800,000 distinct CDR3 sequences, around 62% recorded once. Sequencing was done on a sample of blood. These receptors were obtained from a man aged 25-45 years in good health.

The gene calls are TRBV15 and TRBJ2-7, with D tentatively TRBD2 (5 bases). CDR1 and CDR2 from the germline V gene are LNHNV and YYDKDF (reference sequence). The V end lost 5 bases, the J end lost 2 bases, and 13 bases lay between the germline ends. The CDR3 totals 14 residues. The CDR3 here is CATSLSGFPYEQYF. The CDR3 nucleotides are TGTGCCACCAGCCTCTCGGGGTTCCCCTACGAGCAGTACTTC.

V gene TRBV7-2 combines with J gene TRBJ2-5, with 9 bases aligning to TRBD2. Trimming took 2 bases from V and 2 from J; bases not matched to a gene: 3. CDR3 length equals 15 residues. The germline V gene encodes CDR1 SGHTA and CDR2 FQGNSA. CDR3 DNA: TGTGCCAGCAGCTTATCTAGCGGGGATCAAGAGACCCAGTACTTC. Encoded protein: CASSLSSGDQETQYF.

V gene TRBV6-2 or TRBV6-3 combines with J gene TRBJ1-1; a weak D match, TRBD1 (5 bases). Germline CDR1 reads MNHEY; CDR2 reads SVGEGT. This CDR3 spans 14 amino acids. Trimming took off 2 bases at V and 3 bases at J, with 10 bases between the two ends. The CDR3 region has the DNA TGTGCCAGCAGTTACAGGAGAGGGGACACTGAAGCTTTCTTT. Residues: CASSYRRGDTEAFF.

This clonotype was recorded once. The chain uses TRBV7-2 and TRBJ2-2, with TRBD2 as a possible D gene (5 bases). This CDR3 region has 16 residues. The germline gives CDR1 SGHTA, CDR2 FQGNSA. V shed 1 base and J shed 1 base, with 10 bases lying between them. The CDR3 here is CASSLGGILNTGELFF. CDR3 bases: TGTGCCAGCAGCTTAGGAGGGATATTGAACACCGGGGAGCTGTTTTTT.

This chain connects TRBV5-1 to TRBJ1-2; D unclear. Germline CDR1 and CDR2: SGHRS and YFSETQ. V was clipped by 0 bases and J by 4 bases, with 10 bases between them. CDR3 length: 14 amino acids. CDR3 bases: TGCGCCAGCAGCTTGGATGGCAACGGCTATGGCTACACCTTC. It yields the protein CASSLDGNGYGYTF.

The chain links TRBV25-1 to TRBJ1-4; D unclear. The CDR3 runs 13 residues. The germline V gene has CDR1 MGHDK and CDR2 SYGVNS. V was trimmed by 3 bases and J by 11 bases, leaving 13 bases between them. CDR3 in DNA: TGTGCCAGCAGTGAGGGAGACGGAGGCAAACTGTTTTTT. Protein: CASSEGDGGKLFF. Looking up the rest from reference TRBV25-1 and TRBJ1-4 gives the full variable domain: EADIYQTPRYLVIGTGKKITLECSQTMGHDKMYWYQQDPGMELHLIHYSYGVNSTEKGDLSSESTVSRIRTEHFPLTLESARPSHTSQYLCASSEGDGGKLFFGSGTQLSVL.

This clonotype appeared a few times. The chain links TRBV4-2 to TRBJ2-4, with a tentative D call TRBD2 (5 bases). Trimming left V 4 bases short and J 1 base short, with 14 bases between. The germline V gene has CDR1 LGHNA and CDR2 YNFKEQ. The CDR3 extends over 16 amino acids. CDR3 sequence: CASSPRTGEAKNIQYF. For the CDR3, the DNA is TGTGCCAGCAGCCCAAGGACCGGGGAGGCCAAAAACATTCAGTACTTC.

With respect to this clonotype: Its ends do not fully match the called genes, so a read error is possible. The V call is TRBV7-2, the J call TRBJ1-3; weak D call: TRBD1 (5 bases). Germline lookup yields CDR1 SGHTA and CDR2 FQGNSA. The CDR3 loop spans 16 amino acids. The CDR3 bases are TGTGCCAGTAGCTTAGGTCTGGGGGAGGTGGGAAACACCATATATTTT. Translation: CASSLGLGEVGNTIYF.

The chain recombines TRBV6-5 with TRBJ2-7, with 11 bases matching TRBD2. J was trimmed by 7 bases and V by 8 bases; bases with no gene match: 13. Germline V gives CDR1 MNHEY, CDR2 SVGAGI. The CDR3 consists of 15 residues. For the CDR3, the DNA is TGTGCCAGCTCCCCCGCGGGACTAGCGGAGGTGGAGCAGTACTTC. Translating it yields CASSPAGLAEVEQYF.

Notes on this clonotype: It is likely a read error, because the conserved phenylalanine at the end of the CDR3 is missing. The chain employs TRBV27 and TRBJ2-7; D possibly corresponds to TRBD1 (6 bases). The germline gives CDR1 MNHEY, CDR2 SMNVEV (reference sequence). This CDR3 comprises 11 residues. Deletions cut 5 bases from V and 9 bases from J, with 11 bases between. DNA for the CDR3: TGTGCCAGCAGTCAGGGGTCCGGGCAGTACCTC. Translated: CASSQGSGQYL.